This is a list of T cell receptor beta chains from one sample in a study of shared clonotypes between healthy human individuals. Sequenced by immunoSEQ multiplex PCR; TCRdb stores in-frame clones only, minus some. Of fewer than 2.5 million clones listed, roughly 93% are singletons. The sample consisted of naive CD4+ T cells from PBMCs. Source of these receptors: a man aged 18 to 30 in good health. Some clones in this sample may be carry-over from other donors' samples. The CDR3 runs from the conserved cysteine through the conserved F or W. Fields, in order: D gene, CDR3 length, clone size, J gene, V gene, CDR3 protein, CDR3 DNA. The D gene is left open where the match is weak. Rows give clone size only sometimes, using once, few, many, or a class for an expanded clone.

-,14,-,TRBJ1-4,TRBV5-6,CASSYLRLNEKLFF,TGTGCCAGCAGTTACCTAAGACTGAATGAAAAACTGTTTTTT
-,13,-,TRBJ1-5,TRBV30,CAWSGLSNQPQHF,TGTGCCTGGAGTGGTCTTAGCAATCAGCCCCAGCATTTT
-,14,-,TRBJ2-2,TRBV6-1,CASRPSGRWGELFF,TGTGCCAGCAGGCCCTCGGGACGGTGGGGGGAGCTGTTTTTT
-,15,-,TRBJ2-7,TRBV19,CASIVSRGRVYEQYF,TGTGCCAGTATCGTTTCCCGGGGCAGGGTATACGAGCAGTACTTC
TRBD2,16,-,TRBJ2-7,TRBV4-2,CASSQDSQRERYEQYF,TGTGCCAGCAGCCAAGACTCCCAGCGGGAGAGGTACGAGCAGTACTTC
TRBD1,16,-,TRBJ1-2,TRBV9,CASSAGTGDFVYGYTF,TGTGCCAGCAGCGCGGGGACAGGAGACTTTGTTTATGGCTACACCTTC
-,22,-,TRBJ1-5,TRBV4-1,CASSLPGRGTLTDLYSNQPQHF,TGCGCCAGCAGCCTCCCGGGGAGGGGTACTTTAACCGACCTTTATAGCAATCAGCCCCAGCATTTT
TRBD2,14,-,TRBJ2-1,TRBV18,CASSPGTSSNEQFF,TGTGCCAGCTCACCGGGGACTAGCAGCAATGAGCAGTTCTTC
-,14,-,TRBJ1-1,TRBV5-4,CASRRQSVNTEAFF,TGTGCCAGCAGACGACAGTCTGTGAACACTGAAGCTTTCTTT
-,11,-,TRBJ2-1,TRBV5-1,CASSSQYEQFF,TGCGCCAGCAGCTCACAGTATGAGCAGTTCTTC
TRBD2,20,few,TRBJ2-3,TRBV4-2,CASSQEMTSGRPLITDTQYF,TGTGCCAGCAGCCAAGAAATGACTAGCGGGAGGCCTCTAATCACAGATACGCAGTATTTT
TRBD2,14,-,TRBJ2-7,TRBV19,CASSIGSGFYEQYF,TGTGCCAGTAGTATAGGTAGCGGGTTCTACGAGCAGTACTTC
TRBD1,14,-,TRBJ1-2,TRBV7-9,CASSSTGGYYGYTF,TGTGCCAGCAGCTCTACAGGGGGCTACTATGGCTACACCTTC
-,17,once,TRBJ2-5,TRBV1,CTSSQDPGSVERETQYF,TGCACCAGCAGCCAAGATCCTGGCTCGGTGGAAAGGGAGACCCAGTACTTC
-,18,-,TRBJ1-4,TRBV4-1,CASRRGGSGGGANEKLFF,TGCGCCAGCCGCCGGGGGGGTAGCGGGGGAGGCGCTAATGAAAAACTGTTTTTT
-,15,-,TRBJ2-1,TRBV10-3,CAISSLTVRGNEQFF,TGTGCCATCAGTTCCCTGACAGTCCGAGGCAATGAGCAGTTCTTC
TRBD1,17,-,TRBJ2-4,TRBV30,CASTGDRDLVFGNIQYF,TGTGCCTCCACTGGGGACAGGGATCTCGTGTTCGGTAACATTCAGTACTTC
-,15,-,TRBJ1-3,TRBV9,CASSGSALSGNTIYF,TGTGCCAGCAGCGGCTCGGCCCTCTCTGGAAACACCATATATTTT
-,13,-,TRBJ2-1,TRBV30,CAWTVITGNEQFF,TGTGCCTGGACAGTAATAACGGGTAATGAGCAGTTCTTC
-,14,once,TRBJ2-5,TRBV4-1,CASSQDRGGETQYF,TGCGCCAGCAGCCAAGACAGGGGAGGAGAGACCCAGTACTTC
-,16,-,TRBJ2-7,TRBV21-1,CASSKAKREGRCEQYF,TGTGCCAGCAGCAAAGCGAAGCGGGAGGGCCGATGTGAGCAGTACTTC
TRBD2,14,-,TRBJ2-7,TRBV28,CASRRGGPSYEQYF,TGTGCCAGCCGGCGCGGGGGGCCTTCCTACGAGCAGTACTTC